These 29 T cell receptor beta chains share one sample of origin, sequenced in a study of blood T cell repertoires in COVID-19. The table came from immunoSEQ multiplex PCR; TCRdb's copy has only in-frame clones and leaves some out. The table lists about 150,000 clones, roughly nine tenths of them singletons. Sequenced material: peripheral blood. The source is a young man with COVID-19, enrolled during active disease.

This clone was found a few times. V gene TRBV5-6 combines with J gene TRBJ1-3, with a weak D call TRBD1 (5 bases). Germline V gene sequence: CDR1 SGHDT, CDR2 YYEEEE. The germline V and J ends were trimmed by 0 bases and 5 bases, with 6 bases remaining between them. This CDR3 is 13 amino acids long. The CDR3 DNA reads TGTGCCAGCAGCTTGGCAGGGAGAAACACCATATATTTT. Translated, it gives CASSLAGRNTIYF.

This clone was seen just once. The chain carries TRBV28 and TRBJ1-5, with 9 bases that match TRBD1. CDR1 and CDR2 (germline): MDHEN, SYDVKM. V was pared by 6 bases and J by 4 bases, with 13 bases of the junction left unmatched. This CDR3 is built from 17 residues. The CDR3 DNA is TGTGCCAGCAGGCCTACCCCGGGACAGGGAGGGAATCAGCCCCAGCATTTT. Amino acid sequence: CASRPTPGQGGNQPQHF.

This clone has just one count. The chain is built from TRBV6-2 or TRBV6-3 and TRBJ2-7; TRBD2 matches at 14 bases. The ends lost 2 bases at V and 2 bases at J; junction bases unmatched: 2. The CDR3 contains 16 residues. Per the germline V gene, CDR1 is MNHEY and CDR2 is SVGEGT. CDR3 sequence reads: CASSYRLAGGPYEQYF. The CDR3 DNA reads TGTGCCAGCAGTTACCGACTAGCGGGAGGGCCCTACGAGCAGTACTTC.

The rearrangement links TRBV19 to TRBJ2-3; 8 bases line up with TRBD2. Germline CDR1 LNHDA, CDR2 SQIVND (reference sequence). J was trimmed by 2 bases and V by 5 bases; bases with no gene match: 3. The length of the CDR3 is 14 residues. In nucleotides, the CDR3 is TGTGCCAGTAGTTTGACTAGCGCCACAGATACGCAGTATTTT. Protein sequence: CASSLTSATDTQYF.

Notes on this clone: Different DNA sequences within this sample yield the same CDR3. The chain recombines TRBV5-1 with TRBJ1-5; D remains ambiguous. From germline, CDR1 is SGHRS and CDR2 YFSETQ. The CDR3 is 14 amino acids. V shed 1 base and J shed 5 bases, with 10 bases lying between them. In DNA form, the CDR3 reads TGCGCCAGCAGCTTGCGCGGCGGGGATCAGCCCCAGCATTTT. Encoded protein: CASSLRGGDQPQHF.

This chain uses TRBV15 with TRBJ2-7; D perhaps matches TRBD1 (6 bases). This CDR3 is 14 amino acids long. CDR1 and CDR2 (germline): LNHNV, YYDKDF (reference sequence). Trimming cost V 4 bases and J 5 bases, with 15 bases left between them. The CDR3 sequence: CATSIRTAAHEQYF. CDR3 in DNA: TGTGCCACCAGCATAAGGACAGCCGCCCACGAGCAGTACTTC.

The chain couples TRBV5-4 to TRBJ2-3, with a possible D match to TRBD2 (5 bases). V lost 0 bases and J lost 10, with 9 bases in between. Looked up from germline, CDR1 is SGHNT and CDR2 is YYREEE (reference sequence). The CDR3 is made up of 12 amino acids. This CDR3 is CASSLGLGAQYF. The CDR3 DNA reads as TGTGCCAGCAGCTTGGGGCTGGGAGCGCAGTATTTT. Together with reference TRBV5-4 and TRBJ2-3, the CDR3 gives the full variable domain: ETGVTQSPTHLIKTRGQQVTLRCSSQSGHNTVSWYQQALGQGPQFIFQYYREEENGRGNFPPRFSGLQFPNYSSELNVNALELDDSALYLCASSLGLGAQYFGPGTRLTVL.

This chain links TRBV5-6 with TRBJ2-7; D gene ambiguous. Germline CDR1 reads SGHDT; CDR2 reads YYEEEE. The length of the CDR3 is 12 residues. V was shortened by 1 base and J by 4 bases, with 6 bases between the two germline ends. The CDR3 region is CASSLLSYEQYF. CDR3 sequence (DNA): TGTGCCAGCAGCTTGCTTAGTTACGAGCAGTACTTC.

The chain links TRBV16 to TRBJ1-2; D is undetermined. This CDR3 region has 14 residues. The V gene lost 2 bases and the J gene lost 5 bases, with 12 bases spanning the gap. In germline, CDR1 is KGHSY, CDR2 FQNENV. The chain's CDR3 is CASSQDLQTYGYTF. CDR3 coding DNA: TGTGCCAGCAGCCAAGATTTACAGACGTATGGCTACACCTTC.

This chain links TRBV10-2 with TRBJ2-1; 9 nucleotides match TRBD2. This CDR3 is 17 amino acids long. CDR1 and CDR2 from the germline V gene are WSHSY and SAAADI. Trimming cost V 6 bases and J 0 bases; bases outside gene matches: 9. CDR3: CASSLRTSERSYNEQFF. In DNA, the CDR3 is TGCGCCAGCAGCCTCCGGACTAGCGAACGCTCCTACAATGAGCAGTTCTTC.

The chain joins TRBV5-4 to TRBJ2-3, with TRBD2 as a possible D gene (5 bases). Trimming stripped 4 bases from V and 5 bases from J, with 14 bases between. This CDR3 contains 14 residues. Germline-derived CDR1 and CDR2 are SGHNT and YYREEE (reference sequence). CDR3 in DNA: TGTGCCAGCAGCCTCCGCAGGAGGCGAGATACGCAGTATTTT. Residues: CASSLRRRRDTQYF.

V gene TRBV2 combines with J gene TRBJ2-6; TRBD1 matches 8 bases. V was pared by 3 bases and J by 0 bases, with 10 bases of the junction left unmatched. Germline values: CDR1 SNHLY, CDR2 FYNNEI. The CDR3 sequence is 19 residues long. The CDR3 reads CASSEGRGLRFSGANVLTF. The DNA for the CDR3 is TGTGCCAGCAGTGAGGGCAGGGGGCTAAGGTTCTCTGGGGCCAACGTCCTGACTTTC.

This rearrangement joins TRBV13 to TRBJ2-1, with 13 bases fitting TRBD2. The CDR3 length is 16 residues. Unmatched junction bases numbered 3, after V lost 5 bases and J lost 2 bases. CDR1 is PRHDT, CDR2 FYEKMQ, per germline (reference sequence). The CDR3 reads CASSLGLAGAYNEQFF. In DNA, the CDR3 is TGTGCCAGCAGCCTCGGACTAGCGGGAGCCTACAATGAGCAGTTCTTC.

The V and J genes are TRBV11-3 and TRBJ2-7; 8 bases fit TRBD1. CDR1 and CDR2 (germline): SGHNT, YENEEA. The CDR3 covers 15 residues. The V gene end was trimmed by 2 bases and the J gene end by 0 bases; junction bases not matched to a gene: 3. The CDR3 loop is CASSLSGQASYEQYF. In DNA form, the CDR3 reads TGTGCCAGCAGCTTATCGGGACAGGCCTCCTACGAGCAGTACTTC.

This clone was counted a few times. The chain joins TRBV7-2 to TRBJ1-5; D perhaps matches TRBD1 (5 bases). From germline, CDR1 is SGHTA and CDR2 FQGNSA. Trimming left V 5 bases short and J 4 bases short, with 15 bases between. This CDR3 is 15 amino acids long. Here the CDR3 DNA reads TGTGCCAGCAGCCCGTCAGGGTTGTATAATCAGCCCCAGCATTTT. Translated, it gives CASSPSGLYNQPQHF.

The chain uses TRBV28 and TRBJ1-5, with D unclear. The V and J ends lost 7 bases and 2 bases respectively, with 15 bases between them. In germline, CDR1 is MDHEN, CDR2 SYDVKM. This CDR3 region has 15 residues. The CDR3 sequence is CASTREGLGNQPQHF. CDR3 in DNA: TGTGCCAGCACCCGAGAGGGTCTTGGCAATCAGCCCCAGCATTTT. Drawing the rest from reference TRBV28 and TRBJ1-5, the complete variable domain is DVKVTQSSRYLVKRTGEKVFLECVQDMDHENMFWYRQDPGLGLRLIYFSYDVKMKEKGDIPEGYSVSREKKERFSLILESASTNQTSMYLCASTREGLGNQPQHFGDGTRLSIL.

This chain links TRBV27 with TRBJ2-3; 8 bases map to TRBD1. This CDR3 is 14 amino acids long. Germline V gives CDR1 MNHEY, CDR2 SMNVEV (reference sequence). Losses at the gene ends were 5 bases for V and 5 bases for J; bases not matched to a gene: 6. As DNA, the CDR3 is TGTGCCAGCAGTCGCGGGACAGGCAGAGATACGCAGTATTTT. It codes for CASSRGTGRDTQYF.

The chain uses TRBV15 and TRBJ2-1; D perhaps matches TRBD1 (8 bases). This CDR3 contains 18 residues. Germline V lookup: CDR1 LNHNV, CDR2 YYDKDF (reference sequence). Trimming left V 0 bases short and J 6 bases short, with 21 bases between. CDR3 sequence: CATSRDLPYRGRVNEQFF. CDR3 DNA sequence: TGTGCCACCAGCAGAGATCTACCATACAGGGGGAGGGTCAATGAGCAGTTCTTC.

The gene calls are TRBV18 and TRBJ2-7, with 11 bases identical to TRBD1. This CDR3 contains 15 residues. Germline CDR1 is KGHSH and CDR2 is LQKENI. Unmatched junction bases numbered 4, after V lost 2 bases and J lost 4 bases. This CDR3 is CASSPNGQGAYEQYF. The CDR3 DNA is TGTGCCAGCTCACCAAACGGACAGGGGGCATACGAGCAGTACTTC.

The sample holds one count of this clone. The CDR3 reads CASSPGQGPAFF. The CDR3 nucleotides are TGTGCCAGCTCACCGGGACAGGGACCAGCTTTCTTT. This chain joins TRBV18 and TRBJ1-1; 9 bases align to TRBD1. The germline CDR1 and CDR2 sequences are KGHSH and LQKENI. V shed 3 bases, J shed 10 bases, and the junction held 3 bases outside the gene matches. CDR3 length equals 12 residues.

The chain recombines TRBV20-1 with TRBJ2-5; TRBD1 matches 9 bases. There are 15 residues in the CDR3. Germline lookup yields CDR1 DFQATT and CDR2 SNEGSKA (reference sequence). V was clipped by 3 bases and J by 5 bases; unmatched bases: 10. The CDR3 DNA reads TGCAGTGCTAGTTTCGTAAACAGGGGGCGGGAGACCCAGTACTTC. Amino acids: CSASFVNRGRETQYF.

The chain links TRBV6-6 to TRBJ2-4; TRBD1 matches at 7 bases. CDR1 and CDR2 (germline): MNHNY, SVGAGI (reference sequence). Germline trimming cut 6 bases from V and 7 bases from J; bases unmatched to any gene: 9. The CDR3 runs to 14 residues. DNA of the CDR3: TGTGCCAGCAGCCTGACAGGGATGGAGAACATTCAGTACTTC. Its translation is CASSLTGMENIQYF.

The chain couples TRBV24-1 to TRBJ2-1; D not resolved. The CDR3 loop spans 17 amino acids. Germline loops: CDR1 KGHDR, CDR2 SFDVKD. With 2 bases removed from V and 0 bases from J, the gap between germline ends came to 13 bases. DNA for the CDR3: TGTGCCACCAGTGATTCGGATGACACGACCTCCTACAATGAGCAGTTCTTC. This gives the protein CATSDSDDTTSYNEQFF.

The chain combines TRBV14 with TRBJ1-2; D is possibly TRBD1 (6 bases). Germline CDR1 and CDR2: SGHDN and FVKESK. Trimming removed 0 bases at V and 5 bases at J, with 13 bases between. CDR3 length: 15 amino acids. Written as DNA, the CDR3 is TGTGCCAGCAGCCAAGACAGGGGCCTCGATTATGGCTACACCTTC. Amino acid sequence: CASSQDRGLDYGYTF.

V gene TRBV5-1 combines with J gene TRBJ2-6, with TRBD1 as a possible D gene (7 bases). The CDR3 is 16 amino acids. The V end lost 0 bases, the J end lost 4 bases, and 11 bases lay between the germline ends. The germline gives CDR1 SGHRS, CDR2 YFSETQ. The CDR3 spells CASSLGQGGGANVLTF. CDR3 DNA sequence: TGCGCCAGCAGCTTGGGACAGGGAGGCGGGGCCAACGTCCTGACTTTC.

This clone showed up just a few times. This chain connects TRBV3-1 (or the pseudogene TRBV3-2) to TRBJ2-1, with TRBD1 matching over 8 bases. Germline trimming cut 6 bases from V and 8 bases from J; bases unmatched to any gene: 9. Looked up from germline, CDR1 is LGHDT and CDR2 is YNNKEL (reference sequence). The CDR3 covers 14 residues. As DNA, the CDR3 is TGTGCCAGCAGACATCGGACAGGGCTGGATGAGCAGTTCTTC. This encodes CASRHRTGLDEQFF.

Only one count was recorded for this clone. The V and J genes are TRBV3-1 (or the pseudogene TRBV3-2) and TRBJ2-7, with 8 positions matching TRBD2. CDR3 size: 15 residues. The V segment lost 0 bases and the J segment 2 bases; nucleotides outside the gene matches: 3. Germline V gene sequence: CDR1 LGHDT, CDR2 YNNKEL (reference sequence). As DNA, the CDR3 is TGTGCCAGCAGCCAAGACTTAGCGGGACCCTACGAGCAGTACTTC. Its translation is CASSQDLAGPYEQYF.

This clone has only a few counts. V is TRBV7-6 and J is TRBJ2-2, with no clear D. Trimming took 2 bases from V and 4 from J, leaving 8 bases between them. There are 14 residues in the CDR3. Germline CDR1 and CDR2: SGHVS and FNYEAQ. The CDR3 region is CASSLRASTGELFF. CDR3 DNA: TGTGCCAGCAGCTTACGCGCGAGCACCGGGGAGCTGTTTTTT.

The rearrangement links TRBV7-9 to TRBJ2-2; D perhaps matches TRBD2 (6 bases). The CDR3 is 18 amino acids. V lost 2 bases, J lost 0 bases, and 16 bases lay in between. Germline V gene data show CDR1 as SEHNR and CDR2 as FQNEAQ (reference sequence). In DNA, the CDR3 is TGTGCCAGCAGCTTATTCGGGGGAGTGGTACCGAACACCGGGGAGCTGTTTTTT. Protein sequence: CASSLFGGVVPNTGELFF.